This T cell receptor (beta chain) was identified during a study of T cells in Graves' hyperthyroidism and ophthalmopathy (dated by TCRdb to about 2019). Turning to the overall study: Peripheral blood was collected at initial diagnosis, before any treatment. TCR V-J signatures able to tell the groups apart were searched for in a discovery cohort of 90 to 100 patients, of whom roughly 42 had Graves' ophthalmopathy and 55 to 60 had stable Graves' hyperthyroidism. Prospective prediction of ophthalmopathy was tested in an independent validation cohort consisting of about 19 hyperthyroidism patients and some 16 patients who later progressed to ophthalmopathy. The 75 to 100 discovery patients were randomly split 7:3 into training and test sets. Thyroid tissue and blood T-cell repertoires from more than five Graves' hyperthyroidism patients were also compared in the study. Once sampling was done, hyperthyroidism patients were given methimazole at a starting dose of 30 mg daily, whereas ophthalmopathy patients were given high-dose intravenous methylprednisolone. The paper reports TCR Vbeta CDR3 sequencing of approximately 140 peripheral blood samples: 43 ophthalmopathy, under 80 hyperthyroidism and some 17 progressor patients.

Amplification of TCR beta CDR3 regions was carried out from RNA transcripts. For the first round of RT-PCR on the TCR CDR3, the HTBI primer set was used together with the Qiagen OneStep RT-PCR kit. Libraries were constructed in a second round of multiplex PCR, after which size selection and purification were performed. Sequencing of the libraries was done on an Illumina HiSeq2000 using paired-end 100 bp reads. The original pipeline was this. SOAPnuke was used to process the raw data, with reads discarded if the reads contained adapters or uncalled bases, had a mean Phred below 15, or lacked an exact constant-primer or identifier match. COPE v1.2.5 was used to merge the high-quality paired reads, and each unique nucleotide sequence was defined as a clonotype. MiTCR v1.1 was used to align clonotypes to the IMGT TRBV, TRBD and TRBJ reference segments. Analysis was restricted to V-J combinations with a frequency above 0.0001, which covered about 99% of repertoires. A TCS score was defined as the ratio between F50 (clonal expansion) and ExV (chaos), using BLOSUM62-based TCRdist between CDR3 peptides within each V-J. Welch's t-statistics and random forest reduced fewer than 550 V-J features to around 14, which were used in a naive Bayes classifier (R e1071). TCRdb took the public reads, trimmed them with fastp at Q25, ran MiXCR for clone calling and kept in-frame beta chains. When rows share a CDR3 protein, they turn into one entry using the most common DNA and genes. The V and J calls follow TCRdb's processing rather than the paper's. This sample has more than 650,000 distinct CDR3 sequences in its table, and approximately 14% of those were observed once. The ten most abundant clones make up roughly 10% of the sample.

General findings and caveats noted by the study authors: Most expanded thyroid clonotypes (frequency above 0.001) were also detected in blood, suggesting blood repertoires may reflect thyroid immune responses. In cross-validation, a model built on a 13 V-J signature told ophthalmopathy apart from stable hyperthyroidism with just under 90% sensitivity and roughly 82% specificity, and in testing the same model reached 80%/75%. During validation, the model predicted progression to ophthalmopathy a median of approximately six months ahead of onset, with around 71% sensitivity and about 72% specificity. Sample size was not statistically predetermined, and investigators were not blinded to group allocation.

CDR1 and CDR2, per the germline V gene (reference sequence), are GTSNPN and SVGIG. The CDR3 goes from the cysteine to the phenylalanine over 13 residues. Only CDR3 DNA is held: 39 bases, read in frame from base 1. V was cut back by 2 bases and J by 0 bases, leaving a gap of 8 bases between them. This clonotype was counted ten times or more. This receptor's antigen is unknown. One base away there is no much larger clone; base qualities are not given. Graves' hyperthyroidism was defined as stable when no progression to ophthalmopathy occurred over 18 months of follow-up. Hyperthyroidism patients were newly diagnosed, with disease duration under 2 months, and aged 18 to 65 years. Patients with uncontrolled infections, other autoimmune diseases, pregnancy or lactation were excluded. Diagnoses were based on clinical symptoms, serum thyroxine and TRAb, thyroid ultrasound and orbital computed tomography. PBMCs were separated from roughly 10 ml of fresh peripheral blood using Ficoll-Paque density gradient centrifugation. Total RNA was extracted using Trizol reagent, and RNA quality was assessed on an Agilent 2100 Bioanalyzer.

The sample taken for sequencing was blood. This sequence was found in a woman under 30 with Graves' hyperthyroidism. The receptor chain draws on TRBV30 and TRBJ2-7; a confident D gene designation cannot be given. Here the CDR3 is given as CAWSHGVSYEQYF. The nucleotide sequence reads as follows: TGTGCCTGGAGTCATGGGGTCTCCTACGAGCAGTACTTC.